One sample yielded the 9 T cell receptor beta chains listed below, sequenced in a study of blood T cell repertoires in COVID-19. Libraries were prepared by immunoSEQ multiplex PCR; TCRdb keeps only in-frame clonotypes and omits some of them. Here the sample spans approximately 250,000 clones, about 85% being singletons. Specimen: peripheral blood. The receptors stem from a man aged 35 to 55 with acute or convalescent COVID-19.

The gene calls are TRBV10-3 and TRBJ1-2, with 7 bases fitting TRBD1. CDR3 length equals 13 residues. Trimming cost V 8 bases and J 4 bases; bases outside gene matches: 7. The V gene's germline CDR1 is ENHRY and CDR2 SYGVKD. CDR3 coding DNA: TGTGCCATCTCAACCCGGGACAGCTATGGCTACACCTTC. Residues: CAISTRDSYGYTF.

V gene TRBV6-4 combines with J gene TRBJ2-3; 7 positions match TRBD1. This CDR3 is built from 15 residues. Germline CDR1 and CDR2: MRHNA and SNTAGT. J was trimmed by 2 bases and V by 6 bases; bases with no gene match: 8. In DNA, the CDR3 is TGTGCCAGCAGCATGGGACAGACGGACACAGATACGCAGTATTTT. Translation gives CASSMGQTDTDTQYF.

The genes are TRBV3-1 (or the pseudogene TRBV3-2) and TRBJ1-2; 7 positions agree with TRBD1. Germline V gene lookup returns CDR1 LGHDT and CDR2 YNNKEL (reference sequence). V dropped 0 bases and J dropped 8; count of bases not matched to a gene: 3. The CDR3 contains 13 residues. The chain's CDR3 is CASSQEDRVGYTF. DNA for the CDR3: TGTGCCAGCAGCCAAGAAGACAGGGTAGGCTACACCTTC.

The chain uses TRBV2 and TRBJ1-1, with 7 bases that match TRBD1. V lost 4 bases to trimming and J lost 10 bases; unmatched junction nucleotides: 3. The CDR3 is made up of 11 amino acids. CDR1 is SNHLY, CDR2 FYNNEI, per germline. DNA of the CDR3: TGTGCCAGCAGTGGGACAGGAATAGCTTTCTTT. This codes for CASSGTGIAFF.

This clone was seen more than once but under ten times. The genes are TRBV19 and TRBJ1-1, with 9 bases lining up with TRBD1. The V segment lost 3 bases and the J segment 5 bases; nucleotides outside the gene matches: 7. Germline V gene sequence: CDR1 LNHDA, CDR2 SQIVND (reference sequence). This CDR3 has 15 residues. CDR3 sequence reads: CASSIGDRVRTEAFF. The CDR3 DNA is TGTGCCAGTAGTATTGGGGACAGGGTAAGAACTGAAGCTTTCTTT.

This clone was picked up a small number of times. The J gene is TRBJ1-2, the V gene TRBV6-4, with a possible D match to TRBD1 (6 bases). The CDR3 covers 15 residues. Germline-derived CDR1 and CDR2 are MRHNA and SNTAGT. V lost 4 bases to trimming and J lost 0 bases, with 12 bases between them. CDR3: CASSAEQGANYGYTF. The DNA for the CDR3 is TGTGCCAGCAGTGCCGAACAGGGCGCTAACTATGGCTACACCTTC.

The chain carries TRBV6-5 and TRBJ1-2; weak D call: TRBD1 (5 bases). V lost 2 bases and J lost 11, with 12 bases in between. CDR3 length: 12 amino acids. The germline CDR1 and CDR2 sequences are MNHEY and SVGAGI. CDR3 sequence reads: CASSYGSGGYTF. CDR3 sequence (DNA): TGTGCCAGCAGTTACGGGTCCGGGGGGTACACCTTC.

This clone was observed once. This chain links TRBV7-9 with TRBJ2-3, with TRBD2 matching over 10 bases. The CDR3 has 17 residues. CDR1 is SEHNR and CDR2 is FQNEAQ in the germline V gene (reference sequence). The junction had 10 bases not matched to a gene; V was cut back by 5 bases and J by 2 bases. CDR3 DNA: TGTGCCAGCAGCCCCACTAGCGGGGAAACGCTCACAGATACGCAGTATTTT. Translated: CASSPTSGETLTDTQYF.

The gene calls are TRBV10-2 and TRBJ1-2; D gene ambiguous. Germline CDR1 and CDR2: WSHSY and SAAADI. V lost 2 bases and J 8 bases, leaving 15 bases between the germline ends. The CDR3 is 14 residues long. The CDR3, as DNA: TGCGCCAGCAGTGAGATGGGCCAACGAGAAGGCTACACCTTC. Protein sequence: CASSEMGQREGYTF.